These 11 T cell receptor beta chains were sequenced from one sample in a study of blood T cell repertoires in COVID-19. Measured with immunoSEQ multiplex PCR; TCRdb has only the in-frame clones, and not every one. This sample has 40,000 to 45,000 clones; roughly 89% occur once, and the top ten carry 20% to 25%. The specimen sequenced was peripheral blood. The source of these receptors is a middle-aged man with active COVID-19.

The chain recombines TRBV7-2 with TRBJ2-7; 9 nucleotides match TRBD2. V was pared by 1 base and J by 5 bases, with 6 bases of the junction left unmatched. CDR3 length equals 15 residues. CDR1 and CDR2 (germline): SGHTA, FQGNSA. The DNA for the CDR3 is TGTGCCAGCAGCTTAGTAGCGGGAGAGGCCCACGAGCAGTACTTC. This sequence encodes CASSLVAGEAHEQYF.

The J gene is TRBJ1-2, the V gene TRBV7-2, with 7 positions matching TRBD1. CDR3 length: 12 residues. Germline values: CDR1 SGHTA, CDR2 FQGNSA. V gave up 6 bases and J gave up 5 bases; unmatched junction bases: 3. Here the CDR3 DNA reads TGTGCCAGCAGGGGACAGTCATATGGCTACACCTTC. Translation gives CASRGQSYGYTF.

This clone was observed a few times. The chain is built from TRBV5-4 and TRBJ1-1; 7 positions agree with TRBD1. V dropped 2 bases and J dropped 4; count of bases not matched to a gene: 2. Germline CDR1 SGHNT, CDR2 YYREEE (reference sequence). CDR3 length equals 13 residues. As DNA, the CDR3 is TGTGCCAGCAGCTTACAGGGGAGCACTGAAGCTTTCTTT. This encodes CASSLQGSTEAFF.

The chain carries TRBV9 and TRBJ2-1, with D possibly being TRBD1 (6 bases). Germline V CDR1 and CDR2: SGDLS, YYNGEE. This CDR3 has 11 residues. Trimming took 4 bases from V and 14 from J, leaving 13 bases between them. CDR3 sequence (DNA): TGTGCCAGCAGCTCCGGACAGAAGGAGTTCTTC. This encodes CASSSGQKEFF.

Notes on this clone: The junction differs from germline at one of its ends, possibly a read error. This chain joins TRBV7-9 and TRBJ1-5; D uncertain. Germline V gives CDR1 SEHNR, CDR2 FQNEAQ (reference sequence). The CDR3 contains 13 residues. Here the CDR3 reads CASSLSEGQAQHF. CDR3 coding DNA: TGTGCCAGCAGCCTATCAGAAGGTCAGGCCCAGCATTTT.

The rearrangement joins TRBV16 to TRBJ1-1; D is unresolved. The CDR3 runs 11 residues. Germline V gene data show CDR1 as KGHSY and CDR2 as FQNENV. The ends were cut back, 4 bases at V and 6 bases at J, with 6 bases in the middle. CDR3 nucleotide sequence: TGTGCCAGCAGCCCGTTATCTGAAGCTTTCTTT. Translation gives CASSPLSEAFF.

J is TRBJ1-4 and V is TRBV4-2; 7 nucleotides agree with TRBD1. Per germline, CDR1 LGHNA and CDR2 YNFKEQ. Trimming removed 1 base from V and 7 bases from J; junction bases left unmatched: 9. The CDR3 has 16 residues. The CDR3 is CASSQAERGPGEKLFF. CDR3 in DNA: TGTGCCAGCAGCCAAGCGGAAAGGGGGCCCGGTGAAAAACTGTTTTTT.

The chain couples TRBV7-2 to TRBJ2-3; 9 nucleotides agree with TRBD2. The J segment lost 2 bases and the V segment lost 7 bases, leaving 7 bases of the junction unmatched. The length of the CDR3 is 15 residues. The germline CDR1 and CDR2 sequences are SGHTA and FQGNSA. The CDR3, as DNA: TGTGCCAGCACCCCAGCGGGAGGCCCCACAGATACGCAGTATTTT. Translation gives CASTPAGGPTDTQYF.

The genes are TRBV7-2 and TRBJ2-7; D is ambiguous. The V end lost 3 bases, the J end lost 0 bases, and 6 bases lay between the germline ends. The germline V gene has CDR1 SGHTA and CDR2 FQGNSA. The CDR3 extends over 13 amino acids. The CDR3 protein is CASSFGGSYEQYF. CDR3 sequence (DNA): TGTGCCAGCAGCTTCGGCGGCTCCTACGAGCAGTACTTC.

The rearrangement joins TRBV6-6 to TRBJ2-2; 8 nucleotides line up with TRBD1. V shed 5 bases and J 9 bases; nucleotides not matched to a gene: 8. The V gene's germline CDR1 is MNHNY and CDR2 SVGAGI (reference sequence). The CDR3 consists of 14 residues. As DNA, the CDR3 is TGTGCCAGCAGTCCTGGACAGGGCCTTAGGGAGCTGTTTTTT. It encodes CASSPGQGLRELFF.

CDR3 nucleotide sequence: TGTGCCAGTAGTATGGGGGGTTCTTGGACTGAAGCTTTCTTT. The encoded protein is CASSMGGSWTEAFF. This chain connects TRBV19 to TRBJ1-1; the D gene is possibly TRBD1 (5 bases). From germline, CDR1 is LNHDA and CDR2 SQIVND (reference sequence). The CDR3 is 14 residues long. V shed 3 bases and J shed 5 bases, with 13 bases lying between them.